A single sample gave rise to the 29 T cell receptor beta chains below, sequenced in a study of technical replicates of blood from a few donors. Profiled with immunoSEQ multiplex PCR; TCRdb holds only in-frame clones, not every one. The repertoire has about 83,000 clones, 85% to 95% of them found once; the top ten carry roughly 0.25%. Material: T cells isolated from PBMCs. The receptors were sampled from a human donor in good health.

The rearrangement links TRBV27 to TRBJ2-1; D possibly corresponds to TRBD1 (6 bases). Germline V gene lookup returns CDR1 MNHEY and CDR2 SMNVEV (reference sequence). Deletions cut 7 bases from V and 0 bases from J, with 19 bases between. The CDR3 totals 17 residues. The CDR3 sequence: CASTLTGLQSSYNEQFF. The CDR3 DNA reads as TGTGCCAGCACCTTAACAGGGCTCCAGAGCTCCTACAATGAGCAGTTCTTC.

V gene TRBV7-9 combines with J gene TRBJ2-3; the D gene is possibly TRBD2 (5 bases). Between the trimmed V and J ends, which lost 1 base and 4 bases, there was a span of 12 bases. Germline CDR1 is SEHNR and CDR2 is FQNEAQ (reference sequence). The CDR3 contains 15 residues. CDR3 DNA: TGTGCCAGCAGCTTAGGGACTTTAAGGGCAGATACGCAGTATTTT. It is translated as CASSLGTLRADTQYF.

This chain uses TRBV19 with TRBJ2-4; the D is unclear. Looked up from germline, CDR1 is LNHDA and CDR2 is SQIVND (reference sequence). Trimming removed 7 bases at V and 3 bases at J, with 16 bases between. This CDR3 has 15 amino acids. The CDR3 here is CASTVYQSGKNIQYF. The CDR3 region has the DNA TGTGCCAGTACGGTCTACCAATCAGGCAAAAACATTCAGTACTTC.

J is TRBJ1-5 and V is TRBV29-1, with D hard to call. Germline-derived CDR1 and CDR2 are SQVTM and ANQGSEA. The CDR3 is 12 amino acids. With 6 bases removed from V and 5 bases from J, the gap between germline ends came to 11 bases. The CDR3 bases are TGCAGCGTCGCCGACGGGGATCAGCCCCAGCATTTT. Amino acids: CSVADGDQPQHF.

The chain joins TRBV19 to TRBJ2-1; 7 bases match TRBD1. This CDR3 spans 15 amino acids. Trimming removed 8 bases from V and 1 base from J; junction bases left unmatched: 8. Germline loops: CDR1 LNHDA, CDR2 SQIVND (reference sequence). CDR3 DNA: TGTGCCAGTGGGACGAGACAGGGTTCCTACAATGAGCAGTTCTTC. Protein product: CASGTRQGSYNEQFF.

The CDR3 loop is CATKHPLYNEQFF. The DNA for the CDR3 is TGTGCCACCAAACACCCCCTTTACAATGAGCAGTTCTTC. This chain joins TRBV6-5 and TRBJ2-1; D uncertain. V lost 10 bases, J lost 4 bases, and 14 bases lay in between. The CDR3 has 13 amino acids. Germline loops: CDR1 MNHEY, CDR2 SVGAGI.

V usage is TRBV7-2 and J usage is TRBJ2-1, with D maybe TRBD1 (5 bases). In germline, CDR1 is SGHTA, CDR2 FQGNSA. The CDR3 contains 12 residues. Trimming stripped 6 bases from V and 14 bases from J, with 17 bases between. The CDR3 spells CASSSGLVRKFF. The DNA for the CDR3 is TGTGCCAGCAGTTCAGGGCTAGTGAGGAAGTTCTTC.

The V gene is TRBV28, the J gene TRBJ1-4; 8 bases line up with TRBD1. The CDR3 loop spans 16 amino acids. Germline CDR1 and CDR2: MDHEN and SYDVKM. J gave up 2 bases and V 4 bases, and 6 bases lay outside the gene matches. CDR3 amino acids: CASSSTGVGTNEKLFF. The CDR3 DNA sequence: TGTGCCAGCAGTTCGACAGGGGTTGGGACTAATGAAAAACTGTTTTTT.

The chain has TRBV5-1 and TRBJ1-1; no definite D call. The V and J ends lost 5 bases and 7 bases respectively, with 9 bases between them. Germline loops: CDR1 SGHRS, CDR2 YFSETQ. This CDR3 region has 11 residues. CDR3 residues: CASSGEYEAFF. As DNA, the CDR3 is TGCGCCAGCAGTGGAGAATATGAAGCTTTCTTT. Variable domain in full (rest from reference TRBV5-1 and TRBJ1-1): KAGVTQTPRYLIKTRGQQVTLSCSPISGHRSVSWYQQTPGQGLQFLFEYFSETQRNKGNFPGRFSGRQFSNSRSEMNVSTLELGDSALYLCASSGEYEAFFGQGTRLTVV.

This sequence joins TRBV12-1 and TRBJ2-5; the listed D gene, TRBD2, was not tested against the DNA. TRBV12-1 counts as a pseudogene. This CDR3 spans 19 amino acids. Written as DNA, the CDR3 is TGTGCCAGCAGCTTTGATATACTAGCGGGAGCCATGTACCAAGAGACCCAGTACTTC. Translation gives CASSFDILAGAMYQETQYF.

J is TRBJ2-3 and V is TRBV19, with TRBD1 matching 9 bases. The CDR3 has 17 amino acids. Germline V lookup: CDR1 LNHDA, CDR2 SQIVND (reference sequence). Trimming removed 4 bases from V and 0 bases from J; junction bases left unmatched: 8. The CDR3 DNA reads as TGTGCCAGTAGTAACCCGTTGGACAGGGGAAGCACAGATACGCAGTATTTT. It specifies CASSNPLDRGSTDTQYF. Filled out from reference TRBV19 and TRBJ2-3, the complete variable domain reads DGGITQSPKYLFRKEGQNVTLSCEQNLNHDAMYWYRQDPGQGLRLIYYSQIVNDFQKGDIAEGYSVSREKKESFPLTVTSAQKNPTAFYLCASSNPLDRGSTDTQYFGPGTRLTVL.

This clone was found once. The rearrangement uses TRBV7-6 and TRBJ2-3; the D gene is possibly TRBD2 (7 bases). The length of the CDR3 is 19 residues. V dropped 0 bases and J dropped 2 bases, with 21 bases sitting between them. Germline values: CDR1 SGHVS, CDR2 FNYEAQ. The CDR3 DNA reads as TGTGCCAGCAGCTTAGCGCTAAGGTCACGGGGGGCTCTCACAGATACGCAGTATTTT. It codes for CASSLALRSRGALTDTQYF.

The rearrangement joins TRBV7-8 to TRBJ2-5; 10 bases match TRBD1. This CDR3 is built from 17 residues. CDR1 is SGHVS and CDR2 is FQNEAQ in the germline V gene. With 1 base clipped from V and 5 bases from J, the junction kept 10 bases outside the gene matches. CDR3 sequence reads: CASSLVLGTGVRETQYF. CDR3 DNA sequence: TGTGCCAGCAGCTTAGTACTGGGGACAGGGGTTAGGGAGACCCAGTACTTC.

V usage is TRBV30 and J usage is TRBJ2-3; 8 bases align to TRBD2. V lost 4 bases and J lost 5; bases outside the gene matches: 8. There are 14 residues in the CDR3. The V gene's germline CDR1 is GTSNPN and CDR2 SVGIG (reference sequence). The CDR3 region is CAWKLAGLKDTQYF. DNA of the CDR3: TGTGCCTGGAAGTTAGCGGGGCTAAAAGATACGCAGTATTTT.

The rearrangement joins TRBV5-1 to TRBJ1-1; the D is unclear. Germline V lookup: CDR1 SGHRS, CDR2 YFSETQ. The V and J ends lost 0 bases and 0 bases respectively, with 9 bases between them. The CDR3 totals 15 residues. CDR3 in DNA: TGCGCCAGCAGCTTGGGACGGGAGATGAACACTGAAGCTTTCTTT. Protein sequence: CASSLGREMNTEAFF.

The J gene is TRBJ2-1, the V gene TRBV9; 8 positions match TRBD1. The CDR3 spans 15 residues. The V segment lost 0 bases and the J segment 8 bases; nucleotides outside the gene matches: 7. Germline V CDR1 and CDR2: SGDLS, YYNGEE. CDR3 bases: TGTGCCAGCAGCGTAGTAGGCAGGGGGCACGATGAGCAGTTCTTC. Amino acid sequence: CASSVVGRGHDEQFF. Full variable domain (remainder filled in from reference TRBV9 and TRBJ2-1): DSGVTQTPKHLITATGQRVTLRCSPRSGDLSVYWYQQSLDQGLQFLIQYYNGEERAKGNILERFSAQQFPDLHSELNLSSLELGDSALYFCASSVVGRGHDEQFFGPGTRLTVL.

This chain connects TRBV5-1 to TRBJ1-2; maybe TRBD1 (5 bases). This CDR3 is 16 amino acids long. Germline V gives CDR1 SGHRS, CDR2 YFSETQ. V was cut by 4 bases and J by 1 base, with 17 bases left in between. The CDR3 region is CASSVRSGQINYGYTF. CDR3 DNA: TGCGCCAGCAGCGTTCGATCCGGACAAATTAACTATGGCTACACCTTC.

The J gene is TRBJ1-5, the V gene TRBV7-8, with TRBD1 as a possible D gene (5 bases). Germline V CDR1 and CDR2: SGHVS, FQNEAQ. The CDR3 runs to 16 residues. The V gene lost 4 bases and the J gene lost 4 bases, with 17 bases spanning the gap. The CDR3 loop reads CASSSGTYGGNQPQHF. DNA of the CDR3: TGTGCCAGCAGCTCCGGGACTTATGGCGGAAATCAGCCCCAGCATTTT.

V gene TRBV6-5 combines with J gene TRBJ2-3; D might be TRBD2 (6 bases). Between the trimmed V and J ends, which lost 5 bases and 4 bases, there was a span of 16 bases. CDR1 MNHEY and CDR2 SVGAGI come from the germline V gene. The CDR3 loop spans 15 amino acids. Here the CDR3 reads CASSKRLGGPDTQYF. The CDR3 region has the DNA TGTGCCAGCAGTAAGAGACTAGGCGGTCCAGATACGCAGTATTTT.

This clone has only one observation. The chain combines TRBV7-9 with TRBJ2-7; the D gene is possibly TRBD2 (5 bases). Trimming removed 7 bases at V and 2 bases at J, with 12 bases between. Germline V gene sequence: CDR1 SEHNR, CDR2 FQNEAQ (reference sequence). The CDR3 has 13 residues. CDR3 in amino acids: CASTRGATYEQYF. CDR3 in DNA: TGTGCCAGCACCCGGGGAGCGACCTACGAGCAGTACTTC.

The CDR3 DNA sequence: TGTGCCAGCTCCAAGGGCAGGGAAACTGAAGCTTTCTTT. It translates to CASSKGRETEAFF. The chain has TRBV5-4 and TRBJ1-1; TRBD1 is a possible D gene (5 bases). The ends were cut back, 7 bases at V and 5 bases at J, with 15 bases in the middle. The CDR3 is 13 residues long. Germline V CDR1 and CDR2: SGHNT, YYREEE (reference sequence).

The chain has TRBV5-4 and TRBJ1-1; no clear D gene. The CDR3 has 15 amino acids. Germline CDR1 and CDR2: SGHNT and YYREEE (reference sequence). V lost 3 bases to trimming and J lost 0 bases, with 12 bases between them. This chain's CDR3 is CASSSSPRMNTEAFF. The CDR3 region has the DNA TGTGCCAGCAGCTCCTCCCCCCGTATGAACACTGAAGCTTTCTTT.

The chain employs TRBV29-1 and TRBJ1-4, with TRBD1 matching 8 bases. V dropped 5 bases and J dropped 1; count of bases not matched to a gene: 3. Germline V gives CDR1 SQVTM, CDR2 ANQGSEA. This CDR3 is 14 amino acids long. The CDR3 DNA follows: TGCAGCGTTTATACAGGGGGAACTAATGAAAAACTGTTTTTT. Translated, it gives CSVYTGGTNEKLFF. Filled out from reference TRBV29-1 and TRBJ1-4, the complete variable domain reads SAVISQKPSRDICQRGTSLTIQCQVDSQVTMMFWYRQQPGQSLTLIATANQGSEATYESGFVIDKFPISRPNLTFSTLTVSNMSPEDSSIYLCSVYTGGTNEKLFFGSGTQLSVL.

The chain carries TRBV25-1 and TRBJ2-7; 8 bases match TRBD2. The CDR3 length is 15 residues. Germline V gene sequence: CDR1 MGHDK, CDR2 SYGVNS. With V trimmed by 0 bases and J by 1 base, 2 bases remained unmatched. CDR3 sequence reads: CASSEYGTRSYEQYF. CDR3 bases: TGTGCCAGCAGTGAATACGGGACTAGATCCTACGAGCAGTACTTC.

This chain joins TRBV7-6 and TRBJ2-5; 7 bases are shared with TRBD2. V was pared by 2 bases and J by 0 bases, with 12 bases of the junction left unmatched. The CDR3 has 18 amino acids. Per the germline V gene, CDR1 is SGHVS and CDR2 is FNYEAQ. CDR3 region: CASSLNALAASYQETQYF. CDR3 nucleotide sequence: TGTGCCAGCAGCTTAAACGCCCTAGCGGCCTCGTACCAAGAGACCCAGTACTTC.

The genes are TRBV11-2 and TRBJ2-7; maybe TRBD1 (7 bases). Between the trimmed V and J ends, which lost 4 bases and 3 bases, there was a span of 19 bases. Germline-derived CDR1 and CDR2 are SGHAT and FQNNGV. The CDR3 contains 16 residues. CDR3: CASSSLLQGGIYEQYF. In nucleotides, the CDR3 is TGTGCCAGCAGCTCTCTTCTTCAGGGGGGTATCTACGAGCAGTACTTC. Full variable domain (rest looked up from reference TRBV11-2 and TRBJ2-7): EAGVAQSPRYKIIEKRQSVAFWCNPISGHATLYWYQQILGQGPKLLIQFQNNGVVDDSQLPKDRFSAERLKGVDSTLKIQPAKLEDSAVYLCASSSLLQGGIYEQYFGPGTRLTVT.

There are a few counts of this clone. This chain uses TRBV28 with TRBJ1-5; weak D call: TRBD1 (5 bases). Germline V gene data show CDR1 as MDHEN and CDR2 as SYDVKM. This CDR3 contains 14 residues. V was shortened by 4 bases and J by 5 bases, with 12 bases between the two germline ends. CDR3: CASSSPSGYQPQHF. CDR3 in DNA: TGTGCCAGCAGTTCCCCGTCAGGGTATCAGCCCCAGCATTTT.

The chain recombines TRBV2 with TRBJ1-2, with D uncertain. The CDR3 is 15 amino acids. The germline V gene encodes CDR1 SNHLY and CDR2 FYNNEI. V was trimmed by 4 bases and J by 2 bases, leaving 14 bases between them. The CDR3: CASSVGFIGNYGYTF. The CDR3 nucleotides read TGTGCCAGCAGTGTCGGGTTCATCGGGAACTATGGCTACACCTTC.

A word on this clone: The sample contains more than one DNA sequence encoding this CDR3. This chain links TRBV19 with TRBJ1-1, with 8 bases identical to TRBD1. The CDR3 runs to 14 residues. Germline CDR1 reads LNHDA; CDR2 reads SQIVND (reference sequence). The junction had 2 bases not matched to a gene; V was cut back by 3 bases and J by 2 bases. The CDR3, as DNA: TGTGCCAGTAGTATTGGGACAGGTAACACTGAAGCTTTCTTT. Protein: CASSIGTGNTEAFF.